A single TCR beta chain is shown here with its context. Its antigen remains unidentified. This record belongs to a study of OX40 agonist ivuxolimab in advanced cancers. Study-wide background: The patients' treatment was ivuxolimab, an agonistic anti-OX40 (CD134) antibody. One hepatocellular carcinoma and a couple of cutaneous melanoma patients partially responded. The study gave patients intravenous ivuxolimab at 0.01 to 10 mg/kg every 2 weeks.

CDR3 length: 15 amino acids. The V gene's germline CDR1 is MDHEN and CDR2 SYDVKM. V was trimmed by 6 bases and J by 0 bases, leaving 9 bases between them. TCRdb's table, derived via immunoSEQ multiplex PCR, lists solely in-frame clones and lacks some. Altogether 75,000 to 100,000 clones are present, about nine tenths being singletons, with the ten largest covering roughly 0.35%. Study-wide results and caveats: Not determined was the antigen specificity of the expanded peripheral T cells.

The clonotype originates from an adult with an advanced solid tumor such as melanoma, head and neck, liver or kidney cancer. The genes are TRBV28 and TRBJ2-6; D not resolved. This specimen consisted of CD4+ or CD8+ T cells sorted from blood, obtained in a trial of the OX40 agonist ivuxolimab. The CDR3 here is CASSFQSSGANVLTF. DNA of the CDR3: TGTGCCAGCAGCTTTCAGAGCTCTGGGGCCAACGTCCTGACTTTC.